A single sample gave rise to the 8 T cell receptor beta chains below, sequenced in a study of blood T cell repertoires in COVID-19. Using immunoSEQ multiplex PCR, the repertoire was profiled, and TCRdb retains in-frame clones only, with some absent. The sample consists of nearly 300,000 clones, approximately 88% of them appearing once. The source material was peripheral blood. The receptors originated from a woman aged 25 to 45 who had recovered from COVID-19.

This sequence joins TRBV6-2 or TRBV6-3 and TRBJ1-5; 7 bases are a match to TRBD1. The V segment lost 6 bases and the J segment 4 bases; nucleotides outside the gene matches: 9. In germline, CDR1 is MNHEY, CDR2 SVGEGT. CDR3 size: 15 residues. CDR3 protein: CASSPRGSTNQPQHF. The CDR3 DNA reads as TGTGCCAGCAGCCCCAGGGGGTCCACAAATCAGCCCCAGCATTTT.

CDR3 region: CAWSSPDTYGYTF. The CDR3 DNA reads TGTGCCTGGAGTTCCCCGGACACCTATGGCTACACCTTC. The V gene is TRBV30, the J gene TRBJ1-2; tentatively, D is TRBD1 (5 bases). The CDR3 contains 13 residues. Germline-derived CDR1 and CDR2 are GTSNPN and SVGIG (reference sequence). Trimming left V 2 bases short and J 4 bases short, with 11 bases between.

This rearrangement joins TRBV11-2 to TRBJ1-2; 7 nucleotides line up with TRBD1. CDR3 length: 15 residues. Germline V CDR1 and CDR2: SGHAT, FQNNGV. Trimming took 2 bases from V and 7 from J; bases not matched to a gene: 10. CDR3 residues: CASSLTPGTDTGYTF. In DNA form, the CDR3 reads TGTGCCAGCAGCTTAACCCCCGGGACAGATACTGGCTACACCTTC. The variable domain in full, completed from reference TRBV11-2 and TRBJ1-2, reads EAGVAQSPRYKIIEKRQSVAFWCNPISGHATLYWYQQILGQGPKLLIQFQNNGVVDDSQLPKDRFSAERLKGVDSTLKIQPAKLEDSAVYLCASSLTPGTDTGYTFGSGTRLTVV.

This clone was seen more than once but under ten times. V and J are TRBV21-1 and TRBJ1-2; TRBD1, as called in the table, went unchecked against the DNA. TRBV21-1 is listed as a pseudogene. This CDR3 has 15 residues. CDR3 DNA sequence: TGTGCCAGCAGCCCACAGGACAGGGGGGCCTATGGCTACACCTTC. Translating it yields CASSPQDRGAYGYTF.

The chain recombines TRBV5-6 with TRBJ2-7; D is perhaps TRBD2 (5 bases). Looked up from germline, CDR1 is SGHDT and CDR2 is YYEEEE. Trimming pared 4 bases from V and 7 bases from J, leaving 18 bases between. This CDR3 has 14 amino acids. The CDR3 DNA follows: TGTGCCAGCAGCGGAGGATCCGGATTGGGGGAGCAGTACTTC. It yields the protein CASSGGSGLGEQYF.

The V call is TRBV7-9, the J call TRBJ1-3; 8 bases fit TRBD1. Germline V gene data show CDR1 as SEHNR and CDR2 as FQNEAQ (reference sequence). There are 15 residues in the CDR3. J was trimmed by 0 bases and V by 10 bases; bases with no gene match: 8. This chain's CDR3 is CANRKTGGSGNTIYF. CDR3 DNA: TGTGCCAACAGAAAAACAGGGGGCTCTGGAAACACCATATATTTT.

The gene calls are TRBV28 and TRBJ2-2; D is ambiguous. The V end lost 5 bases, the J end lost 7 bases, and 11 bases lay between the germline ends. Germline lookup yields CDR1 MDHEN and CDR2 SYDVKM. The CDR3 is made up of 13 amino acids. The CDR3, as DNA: TGTGCCAGCAGTGTGTCAGGCCGCGGGGAGCTGTTTTTT. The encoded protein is CASSVSGRGELFF.

The CDR3 here is CAWSVLGGSPLHF. DNA of the CDR3: TGTGCCTGGAGTGTTTTAGGGGGTTCACCCCTCCACTTT. V and J are TRBV30 and TRBJ1-6; D perhaps matches TRBD1 (6 bases). The germline CDR1 and CDR2 sequences are GTSNPN and SVGIG (reference sequence). The V end lost 0 bases, the J end lost 9 bases, and 9 bases lay between the germline ends. There are 13 residues in the CDR3.